This T cell receptor (beta chain) was profiled in a study of blood T cell repertoires in COVID-19 (dated by TCRdb to 2019 to 2021). At the level of the whole study: Samples from collaborators originated in the United States, Italy and Spain and spanned both the acute and convalescent phases of COVID-19. The prospective study material was composed of cDNA or gDNA derived from T cells, B-cell-depleted T cells, or PBMCs. Deeply sampled blood TCRbeta repertoires from subjects exposed to, actively infected with, or recovered from COVID-19 were included in the dataset. The repertoires were released in a freely available public database meant as a resource for research on the immune response to SARS-CoV-2. The samples were drawn from two sources: the first 160 participants of the ongoing ImmuneRACE study, and 1,200 or so subjects contributed by 6 global collaborators. Sample metadata almost always included a de-identified subject ID, COVID-19 status, age in years and sex. Where available, HLA class I and class II types were taken from metadata supplied by the sample provider and were not determined by assay-based typing.

The study at large found these results: How much clinical and demographic metadata was included differed by source and by participant, and the metadata was provided uncurated.

The collaborating institutions used their own protocols to collect whole blood in K2EDTA tubes. For TCRbeta analysis, collaborators shipped samples in one of three forms: frozen whole blood, isolated PBMCs, or DNA extracted from either of those sample types. As to this clone: Which antigen it targets is not known. No clone much larger than this one lies a single base away; base qualities are absent.

TCRbeta CDR3 regions were amplified from genomic DNA using the immunoSEQ Assay, a bias-controlled multiplex PCR. The original pipeline was this. Nucleated cell counts per sample were estimated from amplification of reference gene primers within the assay. To quantify the absolute abundance of each unique TCRbeta CDR3 rearrangement, sequence reads were collapsed and filtered. For each sample, productive Simpson clonality was calculated as the square root of Simpson's diversity index across productive rearrangements. What TCRdb holds here is the immuneACCESS table cut down to in-frame rearrangements. Part of the clones is not present; checked against another copy, under half of the missing clones reflect an unresolved V gene, and the others are unexplained. For V, J and clone size, that table is used; D and trimming come from the DNA. A total of about 170,000 clones appear in this sample, 87% of them only once. Of the sample, about 1.6% falls within the top ten clones.

Compared with germline, V lacks 3 bases and J lacks 0 bases; bases without a gene match: 4. Including cysteine and phenylalanine, the CDR3 has 15 amino acids. The only DNA kept is the CDR3, 45 bases in frame from the first base. The germline V gene (reference sequence) specifies LNHDA as CDR1 and SQIVND as CDR2. The source of this sequence is a woman aged 50 to 65 with acute or convalescent COVID-19. The sequenced sample was peripheral blood. This sequence uses TRBV19 and TRBJ2-7, and 8 junctional nucleotides match TRBD1. The DNA reads TGTGCCAGTAGTATCCTTACAGGGGGCTCCTACGAGCAGTACTTC. It is translated as CASSILTGGSYEQYF.